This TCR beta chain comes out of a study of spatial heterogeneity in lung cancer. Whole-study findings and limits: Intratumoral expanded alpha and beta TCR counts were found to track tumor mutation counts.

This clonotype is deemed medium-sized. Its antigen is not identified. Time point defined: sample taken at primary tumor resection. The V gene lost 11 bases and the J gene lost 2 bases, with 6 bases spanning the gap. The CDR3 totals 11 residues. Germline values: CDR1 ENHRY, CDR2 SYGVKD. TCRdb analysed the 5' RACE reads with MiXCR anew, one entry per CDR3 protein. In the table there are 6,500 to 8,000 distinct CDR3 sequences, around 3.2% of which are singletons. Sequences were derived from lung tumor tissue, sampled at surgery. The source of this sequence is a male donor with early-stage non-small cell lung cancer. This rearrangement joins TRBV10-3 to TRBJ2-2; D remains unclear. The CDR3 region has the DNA TGTGCCTCCTTAAACACCGGGGAGCTGTTTTTT. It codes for CASLNTGELFF.